The 6 T cell receptor beta chains below come from one sample, sequenced in a study of T cells in Graves' hyperthyroidism and ophthalmopathy. Researchers amplified the TCR beta CDR3 regions from RNA transcripts. Primed by the HTBI set, a first-round RT-PCR was run on the TCR CDR3. MiXCR was run by TCRdb on the multiplex PCR reads, yielding one entry per CDR3 protein. Among about 500,000 distinct CDR3 sequences, 40% to 50% were seen once, and the ten largest hold around 47%. The specimen sequenced was peripheral blood or thyroid tissue (not recorded which). The origin of the receptors is an adult woman with Graves' disease, either hyperthyroidism or ophthalmopathy (not recorded which).

The rearrangement uses TRBV20-1 and TRBJ1-5; the D gene is possibly TRBD1 (5 bases). Germline CDR1 DFQATT, CDR2 SNEGSKA (reference sequence). V gave up 0 bases and J gave up 4 bases, with 7 bases separating them. The CDR3 has 13 amino acids. This CDR3 reads CSAREGRNQPQHF. The CDR3 DNA reads TGCAGTGCTAGAGAGGGACGAAATCAGCCCCAGCATTTT.

This clonotype was seen at least ten times. V and J are TRBV6-1 and TRBJ2-7; D may be TRBD1 (6 bases). CDR1 MNHNS and CDR2 SASEGT come from the germline V gene. The CDR3 contains 14 residues. With 6 bases removed from V and 2 bases from J, the gap between germline ends came to 14 bases. The CDR3 DNA follows: TGTGCCAGCAGGTACGAACAGGGAACCTACGAGCAGTACTTC. This translates into CASRYEQGTYEQYF.

The chain combines TRBV7-9 with TRBJ2-1; D unclear. Trimming left V 5 bases short and J 7 bases short, with 15 bases between. Looked up from germline, CDR1 is SEHNR and CDR2 is FQNEAQ (reference sequence). The CDR3 consists of 14 residues. The CDR3 DNA reads as TGTGCCAGCAGCCGTCCGGGCTCCTTTAATGAGCAGTTCTTC. It translates to CASSRPGSFNEQFF.

This clonotype has a count of ten or more. The chain recombines TRBV11-2 with TRBJ1-2, with D perhaps TRBD1 (5 bases). The CDR3 covers 14 residues. V lost 3 bases, J lost 13 bases, and 21 bases lay in between. CDR1 and CDR2 from the germline V gene are SGHAT and FQNNGV. This chain's CDR3 is CASSLGGPLQSGTF. The CDR3 bases are TGTGCCAGCAGCTTGGGGGGACCTCTTCAAAGTGGCACCTTC.

The V gene is TRBV24-1, the J gene TRBJ1-1; perhaps TRBD1 as D (5 bases). The CDR3 runs 14 residues. V was pared by 8 bases and J by 3 bases, with 15 bases between. Germline lookup yields CDR1 KGHDR and CDR2 SFDVKD. CDR3 in amino acids: CATKDSLGDTEAFF. The CDR3 nucleotides read TGTGCCACCAAGGATTCCCTGGGGGACACTGAAGCTTTCTTT.

This clonotype was counted ten times or more. V usage is TRBV7-6 and J usage is TRBJ1-5, with 8 bases lining up with TRBD1. CDR3 length: 16 residues. J lost 4 bases, V lost 5 bases, and 10 bases had no gene match. Germline values: CDR1 SGHVS, CDR2 FNYEAQ. The CDR3 loop is CASSRRGGQENQPQHF. In DNA form, the CDR3 reads TGTGCCAGCAGCCGGCGAGGGGGACAGGAGAATCAGCCCCAGCATTTT.